This T cell receptor beta chain was documented in a study of radiotherapy plus CTLA-4 blockade in lung cancer. Findings and limits, study-wide: Clones derived from tumor TCRs expanded in blood after radiotherapy plus ipilimumab. Interferon-beta and early blood T cell clone dynamics reportedly predicted response best.

The study gave focal radiation plus ipilimumab CTLA-4 blockade to patients with chemo-refractory metastatic non-small-cell lung cancer. Points on this clone: Its target is unknown.

Here immunoSEQ multiplex PCR was the method, and the copy in TCRdb shows in-frame clones only, minus some. The data contain about 44,000 clones, roughly three quarters of them singletons. The CDR3 totals 15 residues. V was pared by 3 bases and J by 4 bases, with 5 bases of the junction left unmatched. Germline CDR1 is SQVTM and CDR2 is ANQGSEA. The chain combines TRBV29-1 with TRBJ2-1; 11 nucleotides line up with TRBD2. The sequencing used peripheral blood, collected from a patient treated with radiotherapy plus ipilimumab. The clonotype was recovered from a human donor with non-small cell lung cancer whose response to radiotherapy plus ipilimumab could not be evaluated. CDR3 amino acids: CSVDGTSGSYNEQFF. The CDR3 DNA reads TGCAGCGTTGACGGTACTAGCGGGAGTTACAATGAGCAGTTCTTC.